Listed below are T cell receptor beta chains from one sample, sequenced in a study of T cells in Graves' hyperthyroidism and ophthalmopathy. TCRdb re-called the multiplex PCR reads with MiXCR, one entry per CDR3 protein. The sample contains 530,000 or so distinct CDR3 sequences, approximately 25% of which appear only once. The sequenced sample consisted of blood. These receptors were taken from a woman aged 25 to 45 with Graves' ophthalmopathy. CDR3s include the opening cysteine and the closing phenylalanine or tryptophan. The D gene is left open where the match is weak. Size is omitted from some rows. Given values are once, few, many or a class for expanded clones.

j_call d_call v_call clone_size cdr3_aa cdr3_nt
TRBJ2-3 TRBD1 TRBV11-2 many CASSTRQGSTDTQYF TGTGCCAGCAGCACCCGACAGGGGAGCACAGATACGCAGTATTTT
TRBJ2-2 TRBD2 TRBV7-2 many CASSYGLVGTGELFF TGTGCCAGCAGCTACGGACTAGTGGGCACCGGGGAGCTGTTTTTT
TRBJ1-1 TRBD1 TRBV12-3/TRBV12-4 - CASSSTGGWGTEAFF TGTGCCAGCAGTTCAACAGGGGGCTGGGGCACTGAAGCTTTCTTT
TRBJ2-7 - TRBV7-9 few CASSFPGVRQQYF TGTGCCAGCAGCTTCCCGGGAGTTCGGCAGCAGTACTTC
TRBJ2-6 TRBD1 TRBV4-2 - CASSPLGSRGQYSGANVLTF TGTGCCAGCAGCCCCTTGGGGAGTCGGGGACAGTACTCTGGGGCCAACGTCCTGACTTTC
TRBJ2-7 TRBD1 TRBV20-1 few CSARGYRGAYEQYF TGCAGTGCTAGAGGCTACAGGGGCGCGTACGAGCAGTACTTC
TRBJ1-5 TRBD1 TRBV12-3/TRBV12-4 few CASVSGQGGPQHF TGTGCCAGCGTTTCGGGACAGGGAGGGCCCCAGCATTTT
TRBJ2-6 - TRBV18 - CASSRTGGSWAGANVLTF TGTGCCAGCTCACGTACCGGGGGAAGCTGGGCTGGGGCCAACGTCCTGACTTTC
TRBJ1-1 - TRBV20-1 once CSAEGGLNTEAFF TGCAGTGCTGAGGGGGGATTGAACACTGAAGCTTTCTTT
TRBJ2-5 TRBD1 TRBV20-1 few CSATGQPQETQYF TGCAGTGCTACGGGACAGCCACAAGAGACCCAGTACTTC
TRBJ1-1 - TRBV4-2 few CASSLHPDREAFF TGTGCCAGCAGCCTACACCCGGATCGGGAAGCTTTCTTT
TRBJ1-1 TRBD1 TRBV28 - CASSTLRDRAKMNTEAFF TGTGCCAGCAGTACCCTCCGGGACAGGGCTAAGATGAACACTGAAGCTTTCTTT
TRBJ2-5 - TRBV7-2 many CASSLDRGATQYF TGTGCCAGCAGCTTAGATCGGGGTGCGACCCAGTACTTC
TRBJ1-2 - TRBV27 - CASSLSRQVPGGYTF TGTGCCAGCAGTTTATCCCGACAGGTACCGGGGGGCTACACCTTC
TRBJ1-4 - TRBV11-2 - CASSFGAGLFF TGTGCCAGCAGCTTTGGGGCGGGACTGTTTTTT
TRBJ2-2 TRBD2 TRBV20-1 few CSADSTGGKTGELFF TGCAGTGCTGACTCAACGGGGGGGAAAACCGGGGAGCTGTTTTTT
TRBJ2-7 - TRBV7-8 - CASNSLGVEFISEQYF TGTGCCAGCAACTCTCTTGGGGTAGAGTTCATCTCCGAGCAGTACTTC
TRBJ1-1 - TRBV5-1 many CASSLNTMNTEAFF TGCGCCAGCAGCTTGAACACTATGAACACTGAAGCTTTCTTT
TRBJ1-5 - TRBV15 many CATSRGPGMGNQPQHF TGTGCCACCAGCAGAGGTCCGGGAATGGGCAATCAGCCCCAGCATTTT
TRBJ1-1 - TRBV6-2/TRBV6-3 many CASSYGSTEAFF TGTGCCAGCAGTTACGGGAGCACTGAAGCTTTCTTT